This T cell receptor beta chain came from a study of cytomegalovirus exposure and HLA in healthy donors. Primers for the PCR totalled 60 Vbeta and 13 Jbeta. The data were produced by immunoSEQ multiplex PCR, yet TCRdb's version contains in-frame clones alone and is incomplete. The sample consists of 100,000 to 150,000 clones, over 70% of them appearing once. Only one count was recorded for this clone. What it recognizes is unknown. In germline, CDR1 is SGHTA, CDR2 FQGNSA. The CDR3 runs 14 residues. The ends were cut back, 0 bases at V and 7 bases at J, with 12 bases in the middle. Overall study findings and caveats: Per a later analysis, about 15,000 TCR beta sequences showed association with HLA alleles at 0.05 false discovery rate. A later analysis found that most CMV-associated TCR beta chains appeared HLA-restricted. Earlier analysis looked at TCR beta V segments, and most were productive about 87% or about 30% of the time.

The rearrangement links TRBV7-2 to TRBJ2-5; D ambiguous. The TCR sequence derives from a man aged 18 to 30 in good health and CMV-seropositive. Material: PBMCs. CDR3 in amino acids: CASSLAVQRGTQYF. The CDR3 bases are TGTGCCAGCAGCTTAGCTGTTCAGAGAGGGACCCAGTACTTC.